Sequencing of this T cell receptor beta chain was carried out in a study of T cell repertoires in cytomegalovirus infection. One entry per CDR3 protein results from TCRdb running MiXCR on the reads. The repertoire has approximately 1,000,000 distinct CDR3 sequences, around 32% of them found once; the top ten carry roughly 12%. Turning to this clonotype: Antigen: not known.

CDR1 is MNHNY and CDR2 is SVGAGI in the germline V gene (reference sequence). The CDR3 contains 11 residues. V lost 7 bases to trimming and J lost 4 bases, with 7 bases between them. Study results and limitations: Summed frequency of public TCR beta families distinguished CMV carriers with the relevant HLA.

The chain has TRBV6-6 and TRBJ1-1; no clear D. Sequenced here: cultured CD8+ T cells from PBMCs, sampled from culture after CMV antigen stimulation. The receptor was derived from a human donor in good health (CMV status not recorded). Some clones in this sample may be carry-over from other donors' samples. This chain's CDR3 is CASIFGTEAFF. In DNA form, the CDR3 reads TGTGCCAGCATTTTTGGCACTGAAGCTTTCTTT.